This T cell receptor beta chain comes out of a study of OX40 agonist ivuxolimab in advanced cancers. Study results and limitations: On average, CD8+ T cells showed a greater number of expanded clones than CD4+.

TCRdb keeps only in-frame clones here, not all; method: immunoSEQ multiplex PCR. In the table there are roughly 60,000 clones, over 70% of which are singletons. There are a few counts of this clone. Its specificity is not known. Samples of blood were obtained at baseline, on cycle 4 day 1, and on cycle 7 day 1. CDR3 length: 14 amino acids. Germline CDR1 and CDR2: MNHNY and SVGAGI (reference sequence). V lost 5 bases to trimming and J lost 7 bases, with 17 bases between them. This sequence originates from an adult with an advanced solid tumor such as melanoma, head and neck, liver or kidney cancer. The sequences come from CD4+ or CD8+ T cells sorted from blood, collected in a trial of the OX40 agonist ivuxolimab. The chain couples TRBV6-6 to TRBJ1-2; D perhaps matches TRBD1 (6 bases). CDR3 region: CASSISPGVGGYTF. CDR3 bases: TGTGCCAGCAGTATCTCTCCAGGGGTCGGTGGCTACACCTTC.